This TCR beta chain derives from a study of metastatic and nonmetastatic thyroid tumors. Background on the study: Both malignant and benign thyroid patients supplied peripheral blood and tumor or nodule tissue samples, across which the repertoires of these patients were then compared.

Study conclusions and caveats: According to reports, the diversity of TCR beta was significantly higher in malignant thyroid tumors than in benign nodules, and this held in both blood and tumor samples.

This clone showed up many times. Antigen unknown. CDR1 and CDR2 (germline): MNHNY, SVGAGI (reference sequence). With V trimmed by 4 bases and J by 4 bases, 10 bases remained unmatched. The CDR3 is made up of 16 amino acids. In the original analysis: Researchers built a distant-metastasis classifier for papillary thyroid cancer that drew on CDR3 differences across clinicopathological groups. Using MiXCR, TCRdb re-called clones from the PCR reads. TCRdb assigned the V and J calls; the authors' analysis was not used. The data show over 25,000 clones, 15% to 20% seen once. Prior to thyroid surgery, none of the patients had received any treatment.

The receptor's source is a female donor with papillary thyroid cancer or a benign thyroid nodule (not recorded which). Some clones in this sample may be carry-over from other donors' samples. This chain links TRBV6-6 with TRBJ2-1; 7 bases agree with TRBD2. What was sequenced was blood. As DNA, the CDR3 is TGTGCCAGCAGTTCCCCTCGTAGCGGGTTGTACAATGAGCAGTTCTTC. This gives the protein CASSSPRSGLYNEQFF.